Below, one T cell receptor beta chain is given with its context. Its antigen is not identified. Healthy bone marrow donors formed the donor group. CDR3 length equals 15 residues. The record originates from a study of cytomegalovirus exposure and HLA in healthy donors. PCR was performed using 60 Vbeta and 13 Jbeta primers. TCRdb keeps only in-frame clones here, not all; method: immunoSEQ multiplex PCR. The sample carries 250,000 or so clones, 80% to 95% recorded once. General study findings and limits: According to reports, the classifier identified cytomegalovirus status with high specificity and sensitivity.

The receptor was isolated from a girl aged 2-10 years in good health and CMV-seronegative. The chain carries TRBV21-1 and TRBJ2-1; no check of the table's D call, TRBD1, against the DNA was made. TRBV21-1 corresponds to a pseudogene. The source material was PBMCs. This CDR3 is CANRNRGHPYNEQFF. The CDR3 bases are TGTGCCAACAGAAACAGGGGACACCCCTACAATGAGCAGTTCTTC.